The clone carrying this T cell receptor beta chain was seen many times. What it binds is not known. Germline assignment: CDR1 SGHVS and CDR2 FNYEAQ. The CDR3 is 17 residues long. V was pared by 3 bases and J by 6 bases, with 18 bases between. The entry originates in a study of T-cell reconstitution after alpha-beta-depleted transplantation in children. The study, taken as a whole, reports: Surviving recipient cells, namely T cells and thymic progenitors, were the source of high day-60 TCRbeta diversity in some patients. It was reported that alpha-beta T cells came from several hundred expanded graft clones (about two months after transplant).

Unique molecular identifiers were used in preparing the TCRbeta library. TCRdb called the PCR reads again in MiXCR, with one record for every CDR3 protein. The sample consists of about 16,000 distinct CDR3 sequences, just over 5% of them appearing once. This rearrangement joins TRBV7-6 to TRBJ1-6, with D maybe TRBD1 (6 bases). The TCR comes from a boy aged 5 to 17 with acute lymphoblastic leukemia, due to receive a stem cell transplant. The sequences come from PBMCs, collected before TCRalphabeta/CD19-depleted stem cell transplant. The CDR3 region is CASSFGIGGPSNSPLHF. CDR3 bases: TGTGCCAGCAGCTTTGGGATCGGGGGCCCATCTAATTCACCCCTCCACTTT.